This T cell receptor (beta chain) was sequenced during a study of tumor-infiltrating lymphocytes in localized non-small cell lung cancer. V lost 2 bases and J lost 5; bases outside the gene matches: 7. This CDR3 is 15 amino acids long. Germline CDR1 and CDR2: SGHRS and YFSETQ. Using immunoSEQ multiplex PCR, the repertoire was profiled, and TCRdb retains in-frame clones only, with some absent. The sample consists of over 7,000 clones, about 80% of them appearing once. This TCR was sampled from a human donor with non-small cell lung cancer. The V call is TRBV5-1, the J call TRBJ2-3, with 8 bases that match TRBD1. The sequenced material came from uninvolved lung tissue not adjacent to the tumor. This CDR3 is CASSLAGGRVDTQYF. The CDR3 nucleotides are TGCGCCAGCAGCTTAGCAGGGGGCAGGGTAGATACGCAGTATTTT.